A single sample is the source of the 23 T cell receptor beta chains below, sequenced in a study of shared clonotypes between healthy human individuals. Sequencing was performed with immunoSEQ multiplex PCR; in TCRdb, only in-frame clones are kept and a portion is missing. Of about 2 million clones in the sample, roughly 94% were seen once. The sample taken for sequencing was naive CD4+ T cells sorted from blood. Subset defined: CD45RA+ positively selected. All receptors come from a young man in good health.

In DNA form, the CDR3 reads TGTGCCTGGAGGAACCTACCCGGGACCACGGATTCACCCCTCCACTTT. Residues: CAWRNLPGTTDSPLHF. The chain is built from TRBV30 and TRBJ1-6; maybe TRBD1 (5 bases). V shed 3 bases and J shed 8 bases, with 20 bases lying between them. This CDR3 comprises 16 residues. The germline V gene has CDR1 GTSNPN and CDR2 SVGIG (reference sequence).

V gene TRBV5-1 combines with J gene TRBJ2-7, with TRBD1 identical over 12 bases. The CDR3 has 15 residues. Germline V lookup: CDR1 SGHRS, CDR2 YFSETQ. V was clipped by 2 bases and J by 7 bases; unmatched bases: 7. DNA of the CDR3: TGCGCCAGCAGCTTATCGGGACAGGGGGCGGAAGAGCAGTACTTC. The encoded protein is CASSLSGQGAEEQYF.

J is TRBJ2-7 and V is TRBV29-1; 8 bases fit TRBD2. Germline assignment: CDR1 SQVTM and CDR2 ANQGSEA. V trimming: 6 bases; J trimming: 0 bases; junction bases outside the gene matches: 13. The CDR3 loop spans 16 amino acids. The CDR3 nucleotides are TGCAGCGTAAGGCCCCCTTATAGCGGGGACTCCTACGAGCAGTACTTC. This gives the protein CSVRPPYSGDSYEQYF.

This rearrangement joins TRBV30 to TRBJ2-2, with D maybe TRBD2 (6 bases). CDR1 GTSNPN and CDR2 SVGIG come from the germline V gene (reference sequence). The V end was cut by 4 bases, the J end by 5 bases, with 17 bases between. CDR3 length: 15 residues. The CDR3 DNA reads as TGTGCCTGGACCCAAAACATCCTAGCGACCGGGGAGCTGTTTTTT. This gives the protein CAWTQNILATGELFF.

The chain links TRBV4-1 to TRBJ2-3; maybe TRBD1 (6 bases). The germline V and J ends were trimmed by 0 bases and 5 bases, with 18 bases remaining between them. The CDR3 extends over 17 amino acids. CDR1 and CDR2 (germline): MGHRA, YSYEKL. CDR3 sequence: CASSQEVRGFAGDTQYF. DNA of the CDR3: TGCGCCAGCAGCCAAGAAGTCAGGGGCTTCGCGGGAGATACGCAGTATTTT.

The genes are TRBV7-9 and TRBJ1-6, with D tentatively TRBD1 (6 bases). With 3 bases removed from V and 3 bases from J, the gap between germline ends came to 18 bases. Germline CDR1 reads SEHNR; CDR2 reads FQNEAQ (reference sequence). The CDR3 length is 18 residues. CDR3 DNA: TGTGCCAGCAGCTTCGTCCGGGACAAGGGTTTCTATAATTCACCCCTCCACTTT. Translation gives CASSFVRDKGFYNSPLHF.

The chain links TRBV11-1 to TRBJ1-1; TRBD1 might be the D (6 bases). This CDR3 region has 16 residues. Trimming removed 0 bases from V and 1 base from J, with 12 bases in between. Germline V gene sequence: CDR1 SGHAT, CDR2 FQDESV (reference sequence). CDR3 in DNA: TGTGCCAGCAGCTTAGCGTGGTCAGGGGCGAACACTGAAGCTTTCTTT. Translated: CASSLAWSGANTEAFF.

The chain couples TRBV7-2 to TRBJ2-1; D is unclear. With 0 bases removed from V and 0 bases from J, the gap between germline ends came to 9 bases. Germline V gene lookup returns CDR1 SGHTA and CDR2 FQGNSA. The CDR3 spans 16 residues. CDR3 in DNA: TGTGCCAGCAGCTTAGCGACGGATCCCTCCTACAATGAGCAGTTCTTC. Protein product: CASSLATDPSYNEQFF.

This chain connects TRBV4-1 to TRBJ1-5; D unclear. The ends were cut back, 0 bases at V and 3 bases at J, with 9 bases in the middle. The CDR3 covers 15 residues. From germline, CDR1 is MGHRA and CDR2 YSYEKL. CDR3 bases: TGCGCCAGCAGCCAAGACCAGGACTACAATCAGCCCCAGCATTTT. Residues: CASSQDQDYNQPQHF.

This chain links TRBV5-6 with TRBJ1-1; weak D call: TRBD1 (5 bases). From germline, CDR1 is SGHDT and CDR2 YYEEEE. CDR3 length: 14 residues. V was trimmed by 2 bases and J by 2 bases, leaving 10 bases between them. The CDR3 coding sequence is TGTGCCAGCAGCTTTCCCGACAGAAACACTGAAGCTTTCTTT. Protein product: CASSFPDRNTEAFF.

Here the CDR3 DNA reads TGCGCCAGCAGCTTGGGACCGACTAGCGGAAACAATGAGCAGTTCTTC. Its protein product is CASSLGPTSGNNEQFF. V is TRBV5-1 and J is TRBJ2-1, with 9 bases fitting TRBD2. Germline V gives CDR1 SGHRS, CDR2 YFSETQ. Trimming cost V 0 bases and J 5 bases; bases outside gene matches: 6. This CDR3 spans 16 amino acids.

The chain is built from TRBV4-1 and TRBJ2-7, with D possibly being TRBD1 (5 bases). The germline V and J ends were trimmed by 0 bases and 11 bases, with 17 bases remaining between them. The CDR3 has 14 residues. CDR1 is MGHRA, CDR2 YSYEKL, per germline. The CDR3 sequence: CASSQESLWGKEYF. Here the CDR3 DNA reads TGCGCCAGCAGCCAAGAGTCATTATGGGGCAAAGAGTACTTC.

The rearrangement links TRBV4-1 to TRBJ2-7; 12 bases map to TRBD1. The ends lost 3 bases at V and 5 bases at J; junction bases unmatched: 8. Per the germline V gene, CDR1 is MGHRA and CDR2 is YSYEKL. This CDR3 is 16 amino acids long. The CDR3 DNA is TGCGCCAGCAGCCAGCTTTCGGGACAGGGGGCCCACGAGCAGTACTTC. This sequence encodes CASSQLSGQGAHEQYF.

This clone was observed a single time. A read error may produce the germline difference seen at one junction end. The genes are TRBV6-6 and TRBJ1-1, with D perhaps TRBD1 (5 bases). The CDR3 is 14 amino acids. Germline V CDR1 and CDR2: MNHNY, SVGAGI (reference sequence). DNA for the CDR3: TGTGCCAGCAGGTCTGGGGCCCAGAACCCTGAAGCTTTCTTT. This codes for CASRSGAQNPEAFF.

The V and J genes are TRBV30 and TRBJ1-2; 7 bases align to TRBD1. Per germline, CDR1 GTSNPN and CDR2 SVGIG (reference sequence). This CDR3 spans 14 amino acids. With 3 bases clipped from V and 5 bases from J, the junction kept 9 bases outside the gene matches. This CDR3 is CAWRGQTGSYGYTF. The CDR3 nucleotides are TGTGCCTGGAGGGGTCAGACAGGGAGTTATGGCTACACCTTC.

The V gene is TRBV5-4, the J gene TRBJ1-6; the match to TRBD1 covers 7 bases. CDR3 length: 20 amino acids. Germline assignment: CDR1 SGHNT and CDR2 YYREEE (reference sequence). V shed 4 bases, J shed 0 bases, and the junction held 16 bases outside the gene matches. For the CDR3, the DNA is TGTGCCAGCAGCCGAGTCGCTAGGGGGCTACCTAGCTCCTATAATTCACCCCTCCACTTT. Amino acid sequence: CASSRVARGLPSSYNSPLHF. The full variable domain, with the rest looked up from reference TRBV5-4 and TRBJ1-6, is ETGVTQSPTHLIKTRGQQVTLRCSSQSGHNTVSWYQQALGQGPQFIFQYYREEENGRGNFPPRFSGLQFPNYSSELNVNALELDDSALYLCASSRVARGLPSSYNSPLHFGNGTRLTVT.

This chain connects TRBV10-3 to TRBJ1-2; D gene unclear. The CDR3 sequence is 11 residues long. Trimming left V 4 bases short and J 7 bases short, with 7 bases between. The germline CDR1 and CDR2 sequences are ENHRY and SYGVKD. The CDR3 DNA sequence: TGTGCCATCAGTGGTGAGACTGGCTACACCTTC. It is translated as CAISGETGYTF.

The chain links TRBV6-1 to TRBJ1-5, with unresolved D. The CDR3 runs to 13 residues. Germline lookup yields CDR1 MNHNS and CDR2 SASEGT. The ends were cut back, 3 bases at V and 6 bases at J, with 9 bases in the middle. This chain's CDR3 is CASSDIGFQPQHF. The DNA for the CDR3 is TGTGCCAGCAGTGATATCGGCTTTCAGCCCCAGCATTTT.

This sequence joins TRBV21-1 and TRBJ1-2. TRBV21-1 is a recognized pseudogene. The CDR3 has 14 residues. The CDR3 DNA sequence: TGTGCCAGCAGCACGCGAGGGACTAACTATGGCTACACCTTC. This translates into CASSTRGTNYGYTF.

The V and J genes are TRBV10-1 and TRBJ2-3; TRBD1 aligns across 9 bases. In germline, CDR1 is WNHNN, CDR2 SYGVQD (reference sequence). This CDR3 region has 13 residues. V gave up 8 bases and J gave up 3 bases; unmatched junction bases: 3. CDR3 nucleotides: TGCGCCAGCGGCGGGACAGGGACAGATACGCAGTATTTT. Protein: CASGGTGTDTQYF.

This sequence joins TRBV5-6 and TRBJ1-1; D unresolved. This CDR3 has 15 residues. Germline-derived CDR1 and CDR2 are SGHDT and YYEEEE. With 5 bases removed from V and 1 base from J, the gap between germline ends came to 15 bases. The CDR3 loop reads CASSTVGSGNTEAFF. DNA for the CDR3: TGTGCCAGCAGTACGGTAGGGTCCGGGAACACTGAAGCTTTCTTT.

J is TRBJ1-5 and V is TRBV2; 8 nucleotides align to TRBD1. The CDR3 is 13 residues long. Per germline, CDR1 SNHLY and CDR2 FYNNEI. The V and J ends lost 7 bases and 2 bases, in that order; junction bases with no gene match: 1. CDR3 sequence (DNA): TGTGCCAGCAAGACAGGGGGCAATCAGCCCCAGCATTTT. Protein product: CASKTGGNQPQHF.

The V call is TRBV10-3, the J call TRBJ1-2; perhaps TRBD1 as D (6 bases). The V end lost 0 bases, the J end lost 7 bases, and 18 bases lay between the germline ends. There are 16 residues in the CDR3. Germline V gene data show CDR1 as ENHRY and CDR2 as SYGVKD. The CDR3: CAISESPPDSPFGYTF. CDR3 sequence (DNA): TGTGCCATCAGTGAGTCGCCCCCGGACAGCCCTTTTGGCTACACCTTC.